A selection of T cell receptor beta chains follows, all from one sample in a study of blood T cell repertoires in COVID-19. TCRdb's table, derived via immunoSEQ multiplex PCR, lists solely in-frame clones and lacks some. The repertoire holds approximately 110,000 clones, approximately 81% seen once, with less than 45% in the top ten. Sequenced input: peripheral blood. The receptors shown here come from an elderly man with acute or convalescent COVID-19. CDR3s include the opening cysteine and the closing phenylalanine or tryptophan. The D gene is left open where the match is weak. Only part of the rows carry a size: once, few, many, or a class if the clone is expanded.

TRBD1	.	TRBV13	TRBJ2-7	CASSPRQGSYEQYF	TGTGCCAGCAGCCCAAGACAGGGCTCCTACGAGCAGTACTTC
TRBD1	.	TRBV7-2	TRBJ1-1	CASSLAPTGTGWYGAFF	TGTGCCAGCAGCTTAGCCCCTACTGGGACAGGGTGGTATGGAGCTTTCTTT
TRBD1	.	TRBV13	TRBJ1-2	CASSLWGTGGEGNYGYTF	TGTGCCAGCAGCTTATGGGGAACAGGGGGCGAGGGCAACTATGGCTACACCTTC
.	.	TRBV10-3	TRBJ1-5	CAISDQGGIQPQHF	TGTGCCATCAGTGACCAGGGAGGGATTCAGCCCCAGCATTTT
TRBD1	.	TRBV18	TRBJ2-1	CASSPFRDRVGYNEQFF	TGTGCCAGCTCACCGTTCAGGGACAGGGTGGGGTACAATGAGCAGTTCTTC
TRBD2	.	TRBV30	TRBJ2-1	CAWNSGTSGYNEQFF	TGTGCCTGGAACAGTGGGACTAGCGGCTACAATGAGCAGTTCTTC
.	.	TRBV28	TRBJ2-7	CASRTNLGDSDYEQYF	TGTGCCAGCAGAACCAACTTGGGGGACTCCGACTACGAGCAGTACTTC
.	.	TRBV7-3	TRBJ1-3	CASSLTGGAGNTIYF	TGTGCCAGCAGCTTAACGGGCGGGGCTGGAAACACCATATATTTT
TRBD1	.	TRBV5-8	TRBJ1-5	CASSSRDRVTQPQHF	TGTGCCAGCAGCTCTCGGGACAGGGTGACTCAGCCCCAGCATTTT
.	.	TRBV6-4	TRBJ2-1	CASSASLNNEQFF	TGTGCCAGCAGTGCTAGCCTAAACAATGAGCAGTTCTTC
TRBD2	.	TRBV28	TRBJ2-7	CASSRTSGGYEQYF	TGTGCCAGCAGCCGCACTAGCGGAGGGTACGAGCAGTACTTC
TRBD1	.	TRBV6-1	TRBJ2-7	CASSDGTALSYEQYF	TGTGCCAGCAGTGATGGGACAGCACTCTCCTACGAGCAGTACTTC
.	.	TRBV9	TRBJ1-1	CASSRRGNTEAFF	TGTGCCAGCAGTCGTAGAGGGAACACTGAAGCTTTCTTT
TRBD2	.	TRBV10-3	TRBJ2-4	CAISGGGDGNIQYF	TGTGCCATCAGTGGTGGGGGGGACGGGAACATTCAGTACTTC
.	.	TRBV4-3	TRBJ1-1	CASSQESVGTSKRGNTEAFF	TGCGCCAGCAGCCAAGAATCCGTAGGGACATCTAAAAGGGGGAACACTGAAGCTTTCTTT
.	.	TRBV7-3	TRBJ1-1	CASSLKGRGFENTEAFF	TGTGCCAGCAGCTTAAAGGGCAGGGGCTTTGAGAACACTGAAGCTTTCTTT
.	.	TRBV18	TRBJ1-4	CASSPRRDRSTNEKLFF	TGTGCCAGCTCACCACGGAGGGATCGATCAACTAATGAAAAACTGTTTTTT
.	.	TRBV5-1	TRBJ2-3	CASNAGPSTDTQYF	TGCGCCAGCAACGCGGGCCCTAGCACAGATACGCAGTATTTT
.	.	TRBV28	TRBJ1-2	CASTPRHRDIYGYTF	TGTGCCAGCACCCCCCGGCACCGGGACATCTATGGCTACACCTTC
TRBD1	.	TRBV19	TRBJ2-7	CASSPRDRGPLEQYF	TGTGCCAGTAGTCCTCGGGACAGGGGGCCCCTGGAGCAGTACTTC
.	.	TRBV4-1	TRBJ2-1	CASSQDVGLYNEQFF	TGCGCCAGCAGCCAAGATGTGGGACTCTACAATGAGCAGTTCTTC
.	.	TRBV28	TRBJ1-2	CASSIQSTSYGYTF	TGTGCCAGCAGTATACAATCGACAAGCTATGGCTACACCTTC
TRBD1	.	TRBV28	TRBJ1-4	CASSFLTGATNEKLFF	TGTGCCAGCAGCTTTTTGACAGGGGCAACTAATGAAAAACTGTTTTTT
TRBD2	.	TRBV5-1	TRBJ2-3	CASSLGWSSGSTDTQYF	TGCGCCAGCAGCTTGGGATGGTCTAGCGGGAGCACAGATACGCAGTATTTT
.	.	TRBV2	TRBJ1-1	CASSEYGHSNTEAFF	TGTGCCAGCAGTGAATACGGACATTCGAACACTGAAGCTTTCTTT
TRBD1	.	TRBV5-4	TRBJ2-2	CASRPSLQGANTGELFF	TGTGCCAGCAGACCCTCCCTACAGGGGGCTAACACCGGGGAGCTGTTTTTT
TRBD1	few	TRBV5-1	TRBJ1-2	CASSEGQGVAYGYTF	TGCGCCAGCAGCGAGGGACAGGGGGTTGCCTATGGCTACACCTTC
TRBD2	.	TRBV18	TRBJ2-2	CASSPNSGLAGFGGELFF	TGTGCCAGCTCGCCAAACTCGGGACTAGCGGGATTCGGCGGGGAGCTGTTTTTT
.	once	TRBV11-2	TRBJ1-2	CASSADRSNYGYTF	TGTGCCAGCAGCGCCGACAGAAGCAACTATGGCTACACCTTC
TRBD1	.	TRBV4-1	TRBJ2-7	CASSQDRFSYEQYF	TGCGCCAGCAGCCAGGACAGGTTCTCCTACGAGCAGTACTTC
TRBD1	once	TRBV5-4	TRBJ1-1	CASSPEGQGAAEAFF	TGTGCCAGCAGCCCAGAAGGACAGGGGGCAGCTGAAGCTTTCTTT
TRBD1	.	TRBV3-1/TRBV3-2	TRBJ2-3	CASSHGTVKYF	TGTGCCAGCAGCCACGGGACAGTAAAGTATTTT
.	.	TRBV11-2	TRBJ1-3	CASSRTDGNTIYF	TGTGCCAGCAGCAGAACAGACGGAAACACCATATATTTT
.	.	TRBV5-4	TRBJ1-6	CASSLAGGRGDSPLHF	TGTGCCAGCAGCTTGGCCGGGGGGCGCGGAGATTCACCCCTCCACTTT
.	.	TRBV11-2	TRBJ2-7	CASSLGSVAGSYEQYF	TGTGCCAGCAGCTTGGGATCAGTGGCGGGGAGCTACGAGCAGTACTTC
.	.	TRBV5-1	TRBJ1-2	CASSLVLQGGAGGYTF	TGCGCCAGCAGCTTGGTGCTACAGGGAGGGGCTGGTGGCTACACCTTC
.	.	TRBV28	TRBJ2-7	CASRGTGWEYEQYF	TGTGCCAGCAGGGGGACTGGATGGGAATACGAGCAGTACTTC
TRBD1	.	TRBV4-1	TRBJ2-7	CASSQRSGTGDYEQYF	TGCGCCAGCAGCCAAAGGTCCGGGACAGGGGACTACGAGCAGTACTTC
TRBD2	.	TRBV28	TRBJ2-1	CASSPSFAGVKEQFF	TGTGCCAGCAGTCCTTCTTTCGCGGGAGTGAAAGAGCAGTTCTTC
.	.	TRBV7-9	TRBJ1-2	CASSLSGINYGYTF	TGTGCCAGCAGCTTGTCCGGGATCAACTATGGCTACACCTTC
TRBD2	.	TRBV7-9	TRBJ2-3	CASSLDTGLGPQYF	TGTGCCAGCAGCTTAGACACAGGACTAGGCCCGCAGTATTTT
TRBD2	.	TRBV5-4	TRBJ2-1	CASSGPTSGRNEQFF	TGTGCCAGCAGCGGCCCCACTAGCGGGAGGAATGAGCAGTTCTTC
.	few	TRBV30	TRBJ1-1	CAWSRPGVEAFF	TGTGCCTGGAGTCGGCCGGGGGTTGAAGCTTTCTTT
TRBD2	.	TRBV5-1	TRBJ2-1	CASRAGLAAYNEQFF	TGCGCCAGCAGGGCGGGGCTAGCGGCCTACAATGAGCAGTTCTTC
.	once	TRBV10-2	TRBJ1-1	CASSEPVGTEAFF	TGCGCCAGCAGTGAGCCGGTCGGCACTGAAGCTTTCTTT
.	.	TRBV10-3	TRBJ2-5	CAISQQETQYF	TGTGCCATCAGCCAACAAGAGACCCAGTACTTC
.	.	TRBV6-2/TRBV6-3	TRBJ2-2	CASSQLGIGELFF	TGTGCCAGCAGCCAGCTGGGCATCGGGGAGCTGTTTTTT
.	.	TRBV2	TRBJ1-5	CASREDSSQPQHF	TGTGCCAGCAGGGAAGACAGTTCCCAGCCCCAGCATTTT